Described below is a single T cell receptor (beta chain) sequence and its context. The CDR3 spans 13 residues. Trimming cost V 7 bases and J 4 bases; bases outside gene matches: 5. TCRdb recomputed calls from the reads with MiXCR, one row per CDR3 protein. This table has 740,000 or so distinct CDR3 sequences, roughly 36% appearing once. These data are taken from a study of T cell repertoires in cytomegalovirus infection. The V call is TRBV12-3 or TRBV12-4, the J call TRBJ2-7; TRBD1 matches 9 bases. Material: PBMCs. This sequence originates from a human donor in good health (CMV status not recorded). Some clones in this sample may be carry-over from other donors' samples. CDR3: CASTDRGIYEQYF. In nucleotides, the CDR3 is TGTGCCAGCACAGACAGGGGGATTTACGAGCAGTACTTC.